These 9 T cell receptor beta chains were all obtained from the same sample, sequenced in a study of blood T cell repertoires in COVID-19. Clones were sequenced by immunoSEQ multiplex PCR, and TCRdb holds only the in-frame ones, with some missing. The data contain under 300,000 clones, roughly 88% of them singletons. The sample taken for sequencing was peripheral blood. The receptors were gathered from an elderly man with acute or convalescent COVID-19.

The V call is TRBV6-5, the J call TRBJ2-1; 9 nucleotides agree with TRBD1. Germline CDR1 MNHEY, CDR2 SVGAGI. Trimming removed 1 base from V and 7 bases from J; junction bases left unmatched: 5. The CDR3 has 15 residues. Here the CDR3 DNA reads TGTGCCAGCAGTTACTACGGACAGGGGAAGAATGAGCAGTTCTTC. Encoded protein: CASSYYGQGKNEQFF.

The gene calls are TRBV7-9 and TRBJ1-1; 7 bases agree with TRBD1. Trimming removed 3 bases from V and 1 base from J; junction bases left unmatched: 5. CDR3 length: 15 residues. Germline-derived CDR1 and CDR2 are SEHNR and FQNEAQ (reference sequence). The chain's CDR3 is CASSFSRDRNTEAFF. The CDR3 DNA is TGTGCCAGCAGCTTTTCTCGGGACAGGAACACTGAAGCTTTCTTT. The variable domain in full, completed from reference TRBV7-9 and TRBJ1-1, reads DTGVSQNPRHKITKRGQNVTFRCDPISEHNRLYWYRQTLGQGPEFLTYFQNEAQLEKSRLLSDRFSAERPKGSFSTLEIQRTEQGDSAMYLCASSFSRDRNTEAFFGQGTRLTVV.

CDR3 residues: CAAGGRMDTQYF. The CDR3 DNA sequence: TGTGCCGCGGGCGGGAGGATGGATACGCAGTATTTT. V usage is TRBV6-5 and J usage is TRBJ2-3; 8 bases align to TRBD2. Germline loops: CDR1 MNHEY, CDR2 SVGAGI. This CDR3 is 12 amino acids long. The V segment lost 11 bases and the J segment 6 bases; nucleotides outside the gene matches: 7.

The chain has TRBV28 and TRBJ1-6; the D is unclear. The CDR3 extends over 15 amino acids. The V and J ends lost 5 bases and 7 bases respectively, with 15 bases between them. The germline gives CDR1 MDHEN, CDR2 SYDVKM. The CDR3 sequence is CASSRSGLSNSPLHF. CDR3 in DNA: TGTGCCAGCAGTAGGTCTGGACTCTCGAATTCACCCCTCCACTTT.

This clone has a single count. The chain has TRBV4-2 and TRBJ1-6, with 7 positions matching TRBD1. Per the germline V gene, CDR1 is LGHNA and CDR2 is YNFKEQ. The CDR3 runs to 14 residues. J gave up 8 bases and V 5 bases, and 6 bases lay outside the gene matches. The CDR3 spells CASSTTGIDSPLHF. The CDR3 DNA reads as TGTGCCAGCAGCACGACAGGGATAGATTCACCCCTCCACTTT.

The table lists this clone with a count of one. The rearrangement joins TRBV18 to TRBJ1-1; D is ambiguous. CDR3 length equals 15 residues. Germline loops: CDR1 KGHSH, CDR2 LQKENI. Between the trimmed V and J ends, which lost 0 bases and 4 bases, there was a span of 12 bases. The CDR3 protein is CASSPPGRMGTEAFF. For the CDR3, the DNA is TGTGCCAGCTCACCACCTGGGAGAATGGGCACTGAAGCTTTCTTT. The full variable domain, its missing parts supplied by reference TRBV18 and TRBJ1-1, is NAGVMQNPRHLVRRRGQEARLRCSPMKGHSHVYWYRQLPEEGLKFMVYLQKENIIDESGMPKERFSAEFPKEGPSILRIQQVVRGDSAAYFCASSPPGRMGTEAFFGQGTRLTVV.

This clone was seen more than once but under ten times. V gene TRBV2 combines with J gene TRBJ2-7; 9 positions match TRBD1. J was trimmed by 0 bases and V by 0 bases; bases with no gene match: 3. CDR1 is SNHLY, CDR2 FYNNEI, per germline. The CDR3 is 16 residues long. DNA for the CDR3: TGTGCCAGCAGTGAAGCAGGGACAGGGATCTCCTACGAGCAGTACTTC. Encoded protein: CASSEAGTGISYEQYF.

The V call is TRBV10-3, the J call TRBJ1-1; 11 nucleotides align to TRBD1. Germline CDR1 reads ENHRY; CDR2 reads SYGVKD. Trimming took 6 bases from V and 2 from J; bases not matched to a gene: 5. This CDR3 spans 15 amino acids. For the CDR3, the DNA is TGTGCCATCAGGGGGGACAGGGGGTTTAACACTGAAGCTTTCTTT. This translates into CAIRGDRGFNTEAFF.

The gene calls are TRBV3-1 (or the pseudogene TRBV3-2) and TRBJ1-2; 8 bases match TRBD1. Germline V gene data show CDR1 as LGHDT and CDR2 as YNNKEL (reference sequence). This CDR3 has 17 residues. J lost 0 bases, V lost 4 bases, and 10 bases had no gene match. CDR3 nucleotides: TGTGCCAGCAGCCCTCTGACAGGGGCTCCACCTAACTATGGCTACACCTTC. Translated, it gives CASSPLTGAPPNYGYTF.